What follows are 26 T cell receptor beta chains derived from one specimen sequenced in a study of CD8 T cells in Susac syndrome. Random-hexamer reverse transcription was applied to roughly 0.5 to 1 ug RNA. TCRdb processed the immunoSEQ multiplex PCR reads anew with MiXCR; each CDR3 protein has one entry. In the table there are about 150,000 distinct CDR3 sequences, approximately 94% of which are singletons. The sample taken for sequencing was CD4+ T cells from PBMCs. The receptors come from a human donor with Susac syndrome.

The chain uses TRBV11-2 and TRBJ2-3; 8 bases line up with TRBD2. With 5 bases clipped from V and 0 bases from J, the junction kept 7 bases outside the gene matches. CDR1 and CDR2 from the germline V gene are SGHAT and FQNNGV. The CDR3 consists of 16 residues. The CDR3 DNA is TGTGCCAGCAGCCTTACTAGCGGAGCTAGCACAGATACGCAGTATTTT. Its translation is CASSLTSGASTDTQYF.

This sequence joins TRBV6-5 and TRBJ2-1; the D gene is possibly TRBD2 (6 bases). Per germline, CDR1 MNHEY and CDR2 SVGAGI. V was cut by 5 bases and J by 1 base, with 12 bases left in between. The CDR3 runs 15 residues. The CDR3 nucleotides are TGTGCCAGCAGTAGAACCGGGACTTCCTACAATGAGCAGTTCTTC. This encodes CASSRTGTSYNEQFF.

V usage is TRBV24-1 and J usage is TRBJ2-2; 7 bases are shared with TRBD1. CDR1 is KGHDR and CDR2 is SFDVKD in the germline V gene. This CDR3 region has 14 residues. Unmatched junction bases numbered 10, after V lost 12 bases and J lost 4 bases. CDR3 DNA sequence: TGTGCCGCACAGGGGTTTAGGAGCACCGGGGAGCTGTTTTTT. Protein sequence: CAAQGFRSTGELFF.

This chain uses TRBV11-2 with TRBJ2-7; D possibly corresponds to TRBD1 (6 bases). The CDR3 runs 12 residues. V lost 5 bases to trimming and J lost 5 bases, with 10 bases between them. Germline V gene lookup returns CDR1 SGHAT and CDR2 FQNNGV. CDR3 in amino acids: CASSRTVNEQYF. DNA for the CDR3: TGTGCCAGCAGCCGGACAGTAAACGAGCAGTACTTC.

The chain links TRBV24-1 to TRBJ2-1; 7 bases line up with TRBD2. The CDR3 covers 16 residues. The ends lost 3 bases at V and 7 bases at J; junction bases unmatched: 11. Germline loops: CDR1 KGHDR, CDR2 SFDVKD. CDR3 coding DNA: TGTGCCACCAGTGATCCCCGCACGGGGGGAGTAAATGAGCAGTTCTTC. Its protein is CATSDPRTGGVNEQFF.

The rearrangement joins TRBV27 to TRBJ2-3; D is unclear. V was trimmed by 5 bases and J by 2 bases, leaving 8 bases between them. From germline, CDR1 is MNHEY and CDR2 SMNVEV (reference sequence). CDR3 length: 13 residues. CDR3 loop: CASSGRPTDTQYF. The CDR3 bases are TGTGCCAGCAGTGGGCGACCCACAGATACGCAGTATTTT.

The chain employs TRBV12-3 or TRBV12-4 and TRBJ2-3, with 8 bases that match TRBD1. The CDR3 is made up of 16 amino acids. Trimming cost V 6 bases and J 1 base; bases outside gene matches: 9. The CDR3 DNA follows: TGTGCCAGCAGCTTACAGGGGGTCCCCGGCACAGATACGCAGTATTTT. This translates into CASSLQGVPGTDTQYF.

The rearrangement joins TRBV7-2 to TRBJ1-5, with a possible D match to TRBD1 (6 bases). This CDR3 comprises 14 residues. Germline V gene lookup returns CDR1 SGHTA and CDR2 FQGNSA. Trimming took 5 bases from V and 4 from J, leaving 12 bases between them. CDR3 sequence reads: CASSGRTGNQPQHF. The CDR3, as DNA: TGTGCCAGCAGCGGCCGAACAGGGAATCAGCCCCAGCATTTT. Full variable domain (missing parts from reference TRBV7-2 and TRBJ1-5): GAGVSQSPSNKVTEKGKDVELRCDPISGHTALYWYRQSLGQGLEFLIYFQGNSAPDKSGLPSDRFSAERTGGSVSTLTIQRTQQEDSAVYLCASSGRTGNQPQHFGDGTRLSIL.

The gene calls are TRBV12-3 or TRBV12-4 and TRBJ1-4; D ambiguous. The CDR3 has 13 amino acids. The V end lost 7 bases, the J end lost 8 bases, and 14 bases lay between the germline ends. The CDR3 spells CASTIRAGEKLFF. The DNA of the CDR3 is TGTGCCAGCACTATACGGGCAGGAGAAAAACTGTTTTTT.

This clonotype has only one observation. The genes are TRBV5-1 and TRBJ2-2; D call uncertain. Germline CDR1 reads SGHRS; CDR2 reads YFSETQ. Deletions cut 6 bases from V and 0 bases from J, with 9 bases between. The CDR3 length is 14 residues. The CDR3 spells CASTENPNTGELFF. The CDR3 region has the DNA TGCGCCAGCACCGAGAACCCGAACACCGGGGAGCTGTTTTTT.

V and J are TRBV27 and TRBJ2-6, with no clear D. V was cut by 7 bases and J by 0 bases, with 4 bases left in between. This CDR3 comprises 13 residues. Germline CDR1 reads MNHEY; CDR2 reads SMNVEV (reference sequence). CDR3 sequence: CASMASGANVLTF. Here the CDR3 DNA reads TGTGCCAGCATGGCCTCTGGGGCCAACGTCCTGACTTTC.

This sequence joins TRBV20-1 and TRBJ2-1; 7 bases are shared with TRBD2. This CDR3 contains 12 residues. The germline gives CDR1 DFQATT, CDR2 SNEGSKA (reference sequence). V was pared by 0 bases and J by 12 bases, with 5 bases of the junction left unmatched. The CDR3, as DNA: TGCAGTGCTAGAGATCTTAGCGGGTGGCAGTTCTTC. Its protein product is CSARDLSGWQFF.

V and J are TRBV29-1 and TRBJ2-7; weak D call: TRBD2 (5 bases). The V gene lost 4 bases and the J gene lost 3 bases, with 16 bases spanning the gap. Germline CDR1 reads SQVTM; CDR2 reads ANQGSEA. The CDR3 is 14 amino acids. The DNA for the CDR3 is TGCAGCGTTGGGGGTCCGGAGGCGTACTACGAGCAGTACTTC. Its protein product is CSVGGPEAYYEQYF.

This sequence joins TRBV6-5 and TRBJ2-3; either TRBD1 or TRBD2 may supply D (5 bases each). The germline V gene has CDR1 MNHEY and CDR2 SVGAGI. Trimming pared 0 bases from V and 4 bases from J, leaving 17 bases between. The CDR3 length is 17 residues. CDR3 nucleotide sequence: TGTGCCAGCAGTTACTCGAGCAAGGTCGGGGCTGCAGATACGCAGTATTTT. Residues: CASSYSSKVGAADTQYF.

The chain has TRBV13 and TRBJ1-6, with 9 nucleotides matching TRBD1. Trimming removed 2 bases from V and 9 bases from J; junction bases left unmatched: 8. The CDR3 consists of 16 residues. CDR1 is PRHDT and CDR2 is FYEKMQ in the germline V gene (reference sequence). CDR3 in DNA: TGTGCCAGCAGCTTACGGACAGGGGTAATGATTTCACCCCTCCACTTT. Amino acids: CASSLRTGVMISPLHF.

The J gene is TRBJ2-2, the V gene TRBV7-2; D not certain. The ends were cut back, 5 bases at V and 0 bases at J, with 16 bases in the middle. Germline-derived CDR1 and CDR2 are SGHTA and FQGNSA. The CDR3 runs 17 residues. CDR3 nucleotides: TGTGCCAGCAGCGCACGGGCTTCCGGGTCGAACACCGGGGAGCTGTTTTTT. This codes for CASSARASGSNTGELFF.

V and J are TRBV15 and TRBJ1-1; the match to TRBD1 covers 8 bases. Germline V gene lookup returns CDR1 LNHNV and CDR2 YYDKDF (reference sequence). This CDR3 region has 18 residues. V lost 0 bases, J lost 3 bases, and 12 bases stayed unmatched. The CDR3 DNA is TGTGCCACCAGCAGAGATCCCCTCACCAGGGGGCGGCACACTGAAGCTTTCTTT. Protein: CATSRDPLTRGRHTEAFF. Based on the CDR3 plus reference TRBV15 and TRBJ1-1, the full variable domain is DAMVIQNPRYQVTQFGKPVTLSCSQTLNHNVMYWYQQKSSQAPKLLFHYYDKDFNNEADTPDNFQSRRPNTSFCFLDIRSPGLGDTAMYLCATSRDPLTRGRHTEAFFGQGTRLTVV.

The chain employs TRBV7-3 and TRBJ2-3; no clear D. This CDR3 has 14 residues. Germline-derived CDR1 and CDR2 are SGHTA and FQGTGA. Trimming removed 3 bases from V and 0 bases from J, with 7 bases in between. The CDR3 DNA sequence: TGTGCCAGCAGCTTGACCGCTAGCACAGATACGCAGTATTTT. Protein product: CASSLTASTDTQYF.

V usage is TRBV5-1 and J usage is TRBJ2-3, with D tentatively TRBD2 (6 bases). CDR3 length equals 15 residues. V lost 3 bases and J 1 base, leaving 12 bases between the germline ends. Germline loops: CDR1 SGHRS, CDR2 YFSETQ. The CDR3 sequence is CASSSIGGGTDTQYF. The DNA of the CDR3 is TGCGCCAGCAGCTCCATCGGGGGTGGCACAGATACGCAGTATTTT.

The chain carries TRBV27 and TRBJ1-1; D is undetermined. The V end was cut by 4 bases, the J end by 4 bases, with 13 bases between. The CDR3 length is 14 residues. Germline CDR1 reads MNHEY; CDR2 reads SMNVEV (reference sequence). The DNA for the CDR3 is TGTGCCAGCAGTTCCGCCCTATTGGCCACTGAAGCTTTCTTT. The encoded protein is CASSSALLATEAFF.

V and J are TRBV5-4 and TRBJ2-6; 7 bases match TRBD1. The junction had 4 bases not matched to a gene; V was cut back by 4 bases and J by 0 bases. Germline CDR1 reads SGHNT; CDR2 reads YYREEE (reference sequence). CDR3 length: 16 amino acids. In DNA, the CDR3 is TGTGCCAGCAGCCCAGGGGGAAACTCTGGGGCCAACGTCCTGACTTTC. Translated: CASSPGGNSGANVLTF.

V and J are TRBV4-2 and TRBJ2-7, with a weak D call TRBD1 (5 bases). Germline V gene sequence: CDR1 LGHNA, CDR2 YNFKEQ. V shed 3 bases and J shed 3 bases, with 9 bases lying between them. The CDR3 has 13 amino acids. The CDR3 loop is CASSQDKFYEQYF. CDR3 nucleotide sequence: TGTGCCAGCAGCCAGGACAAGTTCTACGAGCAGTACTTC.

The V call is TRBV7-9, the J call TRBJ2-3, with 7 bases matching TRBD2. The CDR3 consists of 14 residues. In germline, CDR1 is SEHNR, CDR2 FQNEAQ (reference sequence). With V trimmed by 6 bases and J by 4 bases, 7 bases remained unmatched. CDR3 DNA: TGTGCCAGCAGATCGGGAGGAGAGGCAGATACGCAGTATTTT. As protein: CASRSGGEADTQYF.

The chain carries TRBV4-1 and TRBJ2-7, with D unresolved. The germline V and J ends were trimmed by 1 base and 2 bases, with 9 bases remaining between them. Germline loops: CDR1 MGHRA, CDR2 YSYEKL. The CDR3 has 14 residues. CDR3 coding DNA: TGCGCCAGCAGCCAAGTTTTGGCAACCTACGAGCAGTACTTC. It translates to CASSQVLATYEQYF.

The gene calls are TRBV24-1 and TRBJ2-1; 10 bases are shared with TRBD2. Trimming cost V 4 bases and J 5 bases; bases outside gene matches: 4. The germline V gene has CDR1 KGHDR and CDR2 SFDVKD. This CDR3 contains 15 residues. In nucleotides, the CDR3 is TGTGCCACCAGTGAAAGCGGGAGGGCCAACAATGAGCAGTTCTTC. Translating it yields CATSESGRANNEQFF.

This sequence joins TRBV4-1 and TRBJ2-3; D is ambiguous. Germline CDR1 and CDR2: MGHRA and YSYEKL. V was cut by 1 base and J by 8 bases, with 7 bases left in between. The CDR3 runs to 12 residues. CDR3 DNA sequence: TGCGCCAGCAGCCAAGTGGCCAGTACGCAGTATTTT. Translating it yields CASSQVASTQYF.